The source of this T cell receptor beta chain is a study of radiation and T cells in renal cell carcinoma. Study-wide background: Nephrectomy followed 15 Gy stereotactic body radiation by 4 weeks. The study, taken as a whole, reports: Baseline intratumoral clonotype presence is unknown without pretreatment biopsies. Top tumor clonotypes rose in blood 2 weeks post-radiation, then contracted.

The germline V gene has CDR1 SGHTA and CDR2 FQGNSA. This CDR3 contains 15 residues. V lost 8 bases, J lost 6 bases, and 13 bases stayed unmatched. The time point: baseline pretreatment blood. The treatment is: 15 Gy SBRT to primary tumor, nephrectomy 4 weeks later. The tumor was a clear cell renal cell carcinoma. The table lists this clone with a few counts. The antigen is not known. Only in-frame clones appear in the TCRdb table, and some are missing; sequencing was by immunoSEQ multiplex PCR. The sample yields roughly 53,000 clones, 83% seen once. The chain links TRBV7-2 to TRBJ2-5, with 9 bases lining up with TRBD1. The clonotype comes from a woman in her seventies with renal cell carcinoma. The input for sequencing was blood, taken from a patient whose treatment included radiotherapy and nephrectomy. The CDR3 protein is CASRPPTGGKQTQYF. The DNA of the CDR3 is TGTGCCAGCCGACCCCCCACAGGGGGCAAACAGACCCAGTACTTC.